What follows describes a single T cell receptor beta chain. The data were obtained in a study of blood T cell repertoires in COVID-19. Study-wide context: Nucleic acid was either cDNA or gDNA, and it came from T cells, B-cell-depleted T cells, or PBMCs.

Original processing methods: Quantification of nucleated cells was approximated via reference gene primer amplification. Some clones are missing from TCRdb's copy, which holds only in-frame ones; the method was immunoSEQ multiplex PCR. V, J and clone size derive from that table, while D and trimming were established from the DNA sequence. The sample shows some 220,000 clones, about 84% of them seen only once. V dropped 6 bases and J dropped 5; count of bases not matched to a gene: 8. The CDR3 is made up of 14 amino acids. Germline CDR1 and CDR2: MDHEN and SYDVKM. This receptor was taken from a human donor in a cohort sampled during active COVID-19. The material sequenced was peripheral blood. This chain connects TRBV28 to TRBJ2-7, with 9 bases fitting TRBD1. The CDR3 loop reads CASSDRGLRNEQYF. In nucleotides, the CDR3 is TGTGCCAGCAGCGACAGGGGGTTAAGGAACGAGCAGTACTTC.